This T cell receptor (beta chain) was sequenced in a study of human T cells and chemical hapten exposure. TCRdb called the RACE reads again in MiXCR, with one record for every CDR3 protein. Counted here are more than 95,000 distinct CDR3 sequences, 25% to 35% occurring once; the ten biggest clones make up about a tenth. The time point was: patch test 3, about 24 weeks after DPC sensitization. Treatment noted: therapeutic diphenylcyclopropenone sensitization with weekly scalp DPC. This clonotype appeared a few times. V gave up 2 bases and J gave up 5 bases; unmatched junction bases: 4. This CDR3 is 13 amino acids long. Germline V gene data show CDR1 as SGHKS and CDR2 as YYEKEE (reference sequence).

The sample was whole blood, taken in connection with sensitization to the hapten diphenylcyclopropenone (DPC). The sequence was obtained from a man aged 40-55 years with alopecia areata. Some clones in this sample may be carry-over from other donors' samples. The J gene is TRBJ2-7, the V gene TRBV5-5; TRBD1 agrees at 7 bases. CDR3 in amino acids: CASSLDRVHEQYF. The CDR3 nucleotides are TGTGCCAGCAGCTTAGACAGGGTTCACGAGCAGTACTTC.